A selection of T cell receptor beta chains follows, all from one sample in a study of blood T cell repertoires in COVID-19. This table comes from immunoSEQ multiplex PCR, and its TCRdb copy is limited to in-frame clones, with some not included. The table records approximately 77,000 clones, 75% to 90% of them present only once. The sequencing input was peripheral blood. The receptor source for this set is a woman aged 70-85 years with acute or convalescent COVID-19. The CDR3 runs from the conserved cysteine through the conserved F or W. The order of the fields is V gene, J gene, CDR3 protein.

>TRBV27|TRBJ1-5
CASSTRQGDQPQHF
>TRBV6-5|TRBJ2-7
CASVTGTATYEQYF
>TRBV3-1/TRBV3-2|TRBJ1-4
CASSQGMGQGPLGNEKLFF
>TRBV3-1/TRBV3-2|TRBJ1-1
CASSYRDEGTEAFF
>TRBV2|TRBJ1-2
CASSEALRQGGGYTF
>TRBV19|TRBJ1-1
CASSPPEGGAFF
>TRBV5-1|TRBJ1-1
CASSLQGAGYTEAFF
>TRBV29-1|TRBJ2-5
CSVEGQGYQETQYF
>TRBV27|TRBJ2-3
CASRGLTDTQYF
>TRBV24-1|TRBJ2-1
CATRGQGSYNEQFF
>TRBV27|TRBJ2-7
CASSSGTGVEQYF
>TRBV6-1|TRBJ2-3
CASSVQTGEGTDTQYF
>TRBV3-1/TRBV3-2|TRBJ2-1
CASSQVAERGYEQFF
>TRBV9|TRBJ2-1
CASSALAGGPKNNEQFF
>TRBV12-3/TRBV12-4|TRBJ1-1
CASSIPGHPEAFF
>TRBV7-6|TRBJ2-5
CASSLDIEETQYF
>TRBV6-6|TRBJ1-2
CASSYRSGSSSYGYTF
>TRBV10-2|TRBJ2-7
CASSELRGLSYEQYF
>TRBV19|TRBJ1-2
CASSTPTGVYGYTF
>TRBV4-3|TRBJ2-2
CASSQDPPTSAGELFF
>TRBV5-6|TRBJ1-2
CASSFLGWDSYGYTF
>TRBV7-9|TRBJ2-6
CASSPPGIGANVLTF
>TRBV5-5|TRBJ2-7
CASSWGQGSYEQYF
>TRBV19|TRBJ1-2
CASFTGGNGYTF
>TRBV9|TRBJ1-5
CASSVGQGYNQPQHF
>TRBV5-1|TRBJ1-3
CATSPGAVSGNTIYF
>TRBV2|TRBJ1-1
CASSGEGQEILAFF
>TRBV7-3|TRBJ2-3
CASSLSAGGHRDTQYF
>TRBV7-2|TRBJ2-3
CASRDAGTLSTDTQYF
>TRBV6-1|TRBJ1-5
CASSEGSGPGQPQHF
>TRBV4-3|TRBJ2-7
CASSPSWASGGEQYF
>TRBV9|TRBJ1-1
CASSVAGTAGTEAFF
>TRBV7-2|TRBJ2-1
CASSLITSGALGQFF
>TRBV11-1|TRBJ1-2
CASSPRGTASYGYTF
>TRBV23-1|TRBJ2-7
CASSQSGGGVYEQYF
>TRBV10-2|TRBJ1-2
CASRDRGNYGYTF
>TRBV12-3/TRBV12-4|TRBJ1-2
CASSLSKYGYTF
>TRBV9|TRBJ1-3
CASSVEAGGADTIYF
>TRBV6-5|TRBJ1-2
CASSSGQRNYGYTF
>TRBV4-1|TRBJ1-1
CASSQRRLAPKTEAFF
>TRBV11-2|TRBJ2-3
CASSFRGGYTDTQYF